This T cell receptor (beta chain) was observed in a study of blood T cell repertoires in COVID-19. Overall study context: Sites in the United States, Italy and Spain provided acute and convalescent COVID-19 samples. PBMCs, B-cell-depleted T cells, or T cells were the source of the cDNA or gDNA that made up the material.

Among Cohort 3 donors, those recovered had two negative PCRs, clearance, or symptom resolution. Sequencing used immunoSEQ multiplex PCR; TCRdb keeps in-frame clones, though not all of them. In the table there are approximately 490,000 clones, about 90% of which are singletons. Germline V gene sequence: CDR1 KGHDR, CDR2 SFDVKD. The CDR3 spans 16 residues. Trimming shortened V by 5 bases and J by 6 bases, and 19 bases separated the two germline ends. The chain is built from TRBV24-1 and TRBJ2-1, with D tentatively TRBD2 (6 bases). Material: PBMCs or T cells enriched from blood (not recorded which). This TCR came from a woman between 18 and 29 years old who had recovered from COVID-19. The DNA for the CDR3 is TGTGCCACCAGTGGCTTACCGGGAGAGGCCCTCAATGAGCAGTTCTTC. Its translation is CATSGLPGEALNEQFF.